The following is a TCR beta chain sequence with its context. What it recognizes is unknown. In patients chosen for sequencing, flow cytometry had shown CD8+CD57+ cell expansion. This entry belongs to a study of CD8+CD57+ T cells in acquired aplastic anemia. Across the study: The mean DNA yield obtained from sorted CD4+ and CD8+ cells came to around 3 ug.

Overall study findings and caveats: Patients versus controls showed no significant CD8+ Simpson's diversity difference. Patients and controls shared twenty-nine CD8+ CDR3 sequences.

Template material for TCR beta VDJ and CDR3 profiling consisted of genomic DNA. TCRdb recomputed calls from the reads with MiXCR, one row per CDR3 protein. The sample includes about 190,000 distinct CDR3 sequences, approximately 48% seen only once; the top ten take around a tenth. V dropped 2 bases and J dropped 3; count of bases not matched to a gene: 12. The CDR3 runs 17 residues. CDR1 and CDR2 (germline): SQVTM, ANQGSEA. Sequences were obtained from sorted CD4+, CD8+, or CD8+CD57+ T cells (not recorded which) from PBMCs. V gene TRBV29-1 combines with J gene TRBJ2-3, with TRBD2 identical over 9 bases. The source is a human donor with aplastic anemia. CDR3 region: CSVESPRHSGGTDTQYF. The CDR3, as DNA: TGCAGCGTTGAATCCCCCCGGCATAGCGGGGGTACAGATACGCAGTATTTT.